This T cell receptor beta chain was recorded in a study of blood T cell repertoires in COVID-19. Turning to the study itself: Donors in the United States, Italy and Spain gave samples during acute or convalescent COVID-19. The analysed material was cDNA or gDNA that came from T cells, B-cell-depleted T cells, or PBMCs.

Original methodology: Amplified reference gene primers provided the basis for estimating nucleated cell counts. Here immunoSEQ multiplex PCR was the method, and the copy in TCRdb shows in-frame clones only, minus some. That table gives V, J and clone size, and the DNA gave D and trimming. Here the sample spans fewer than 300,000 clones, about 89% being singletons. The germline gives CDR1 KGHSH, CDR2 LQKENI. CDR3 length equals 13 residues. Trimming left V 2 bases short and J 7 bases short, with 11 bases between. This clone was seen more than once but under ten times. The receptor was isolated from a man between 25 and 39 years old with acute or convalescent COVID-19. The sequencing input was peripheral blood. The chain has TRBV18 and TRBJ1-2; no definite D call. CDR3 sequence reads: CASSPSGVAGYTF. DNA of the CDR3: TGTGCCAGCTCACCATCCGGGGTAGCTGGCTACACCTTC.